This T cell receptor (beta chain) was documented in a study of blood T cell repertoires in COVID-19. Study-wide context: COVID-19 samples collected from the United States, Italy and Spain covered acute and convalescent phases. PBMCs, B-cell-depleted T cells, or T cells provided the cDNA or gDNA that made up the material.

Per germline, CDR1 LNHDA and CDR2 SQIVND (reference sequence). This CDR3 has 14 residues. V shed 3 bases and J 3 bases; nucleotides not matched to a gene: 3. Original analysis: It was from reference gene primer amplification that nucleated cell counts were estimated. Libraries were prepared by immunoSEQ multiplex PCR; TCRdb keeps only in-frame clonotypes and omits some of them. Clone size and V and J calls were adopted from that table, with D and trimming inferred from the DNA. In the table there are some 200,000 clones, 86% of which are singletons. The receptor was isolated from a woman of 80 years or more in a cohort sampled during active or convalescent COVID-19. The sample was peripheral blood. The rearrangement links TRBV19 to TRBJ2-5; 8 bases fit TRBD2. DNA of the CDR3: TGTGCCAGTAGTATCCACGGGAGGGAAGAGACCCAGTACTTC. Protein sequence: CASSIHGREETQYF.